The sequence of this TCR beta chain was determined in a study of chemoradiotherapy in HPV16-positive cancers. Turning to the study itself: Candidate HPV-specific clones and shared TCR motifs came from a couple of HPV16-positive patients. Notes on the study in general: For HPV16-positive patients, expanding HPV-responsive T cells associated with longer recurrence-free survival. During treatment, candidate HPV-specific clones and E7-related motifs expanded in tumor.

CDR3 size: 14 residues. Germline V CDR1 and CDR2: LGHNA, YSLEER. Repeated repertoire sampling spanned the course of chemoradiotherapy. Notes on this clone: Its specificity is not known. The junction departs from germline at one end; a sequencing error may be responsible.

Assay used: immunoSEQ multiplex PCR; TCRdb lists only in-frame clones, some missing. There are some 7,400 clones in the sample; 82% occur only once, and roughly 6.8% lies in the top ten. The V gene is TRBV4-3, the J gene TRBJ1-2; D is unresolved. The TCR was taken from a human donor with HPV-associated anogenital cancer. Here the sequenced sample was tumor tissue, taken from a patient who underwent chemoradiotherapy. CDR3 bases: TGCGCCAGCAGCCAAGCGCCAAAATACTACGGCTACACCTTC. Translation: CASSQAPKYYGYTF.